Listed here are 21 T cell receptor beta chains from one sample, sequenced in a study of T cell responses to AZD1222 COVID-19 vaccine. Clones were sequenced by immunoSEQ multiplex PCR, and TCRdb holds only the in-frame ones, with some missing. The sample lists over 150,000 clones, under 95% occurring once. The sequenced sample was peripheral blood, obtained on day 0 of AZD1222 vaccination. Receptors were obtained from an adult in good health.

The rearrangement joins TRBV5-1 to TRBJ1-1; D not certain. The germline gives CDR1 SGHRS, CDR2 YFSETQ. V shed 4 bases and J shed 2 bases, with 9 bases lying between them. The CDR3 covers 13 residues. The CDR3 reads CASSLRGNTEAFF. CDR3 DNA sequence: TGCGCCAGCAGCCTGCGGGGAAACACTGAAGCTTTCTTT. The variable domain in full, completed from reference TRBV5-1 and TRBJ1-1, reads KAGVTQTPRYLIKTRGQQVTLSCSPISGHRSVSWYQQTPGQGLQFLFEYFSETQRNKGNFPGRFSGRQFSNSRSEMNVSTLELGDSALYLCASSLRGNTEAFFGQGTRLTVV.

This clone is a singleton in its sample. CDR3 residues: CASTRQGYDTEAFF. CDR3 nucleotide sequence: TGTGCCAGCACCCGACAGGGTTATGACACTGAAGCTTTCTTT. The V and J genes are TRBV28 and TRBJ1-1; TRBD1 matches 7 bases. V was pared by 7 bases and J by 3 bases, with 8 bases of the junction left unmatched. The germline gives CDR1 MDHEN, CDR2 SYDVKM. This CDR3 spans 14 amino acids.

This chain connects TRBV5-1 to TRBJ2-5, with TRBD2 matching over 8 bases. After removal of 3 bases from V and 4 bases from J, the junction contained 11 bases not matched to a gene. In germline, CDR1 is SGHRS, CDR2 YFSETQ. The CDR3 spans 16 residues. CDR3 coding DNA: TGCGCCAGCAGCTCCGGGACTAGTATCCCCCTAGAGACCCAGTACTTC. This encodes CASSSGTSIPLETQYF. Full variable domain (outside the CDR3, taken from reference TRBV5-1 and TRBJ2-5): KAGVTQTPRYLIKTRGQQVTLSCSPISGHRSVSWYQQTPGQGLQFLFEYFSETQRNKGNFPGRFSGRQFSNSRSEMNVSTLELGDSALYLCASSSGTSIPLETQYFGPGTRLLVL.

J is TRBJ1-1 and V is TRBV3-1 (or the pseudogene TRBV3-2); TRBD1 agrees at 7 bases. The CDR3 is 14 residues long. V lost 4 bases to trimming and J lost 4 bases; unmatched junction nucleotides: 6. Germline V gene sequence: CDR1 LGHDT, CDR2 YNNKEL (reference sequence). The CDR3 is CASSPYTGVTEAFF. CDR3 nucleotides: TGTGCCAGCAGCCCCTATACAGGGGTCACTGAAGCTTTCTTT.

The chain links TRBV7-2 to TRBJ1-4; D possibly corresponds to TRBD1 (6 bases). V was clipped by 4 bases and J by 8 bases, with 17 bases between them. The CDR3 is 15 amino acids. The germline V gene has CDR1 SGHTA and CDR2 FQGNSA. CDR3 loop: CASSSRQETYEKLFF. CDR3 nucleotides: TGTGCCAGCAGCTCCCGACAGGAGACGTACGAAAAACTGTTTTTT.

The V gene is TRBV6-5, the J gene TRBJ1-2; D perhaps matches TRBD1 (6 bases). The CDR3 length is 13 residues. Trimming removed 6 bases at V and 5 bases at J, with 13 bases between. Germline assignment: CDR1 MNHEY and CDR2 SVGAGI. CDR3 in DNA: TGTGCCAGCAGCGAGATGCAGGGGTATGGCTACACCTTC. The encoded protein is CASSEMQGYGYTF.

The J gene is TRBJ2-1, the V gene TRBV7-8, with 8 bases lining up with TRBD2. The CDR3 has 15 residues. CDR1 and CDR2 from the germline V gene are SGHVS and FQNEAQ. With 5 bases clipped from V and 3 bases from J, the junction kept 6 bases outside the gene matches. The CDR3 spells CASSPTGGGYNEQFF. As DNA, the CDR3 is TGTGCCAGCAGCCCCACGGGGGGGGGCTACAATGAGCAGTTCTTC.

J is TRBJ2-1 and V is TRBV3-1 (or the pseudogene TRBV3-2); no clear D. Germline CDR1 is LGHDT and CDR2 is YNNKEL (reference sequence). CDR3 length: 11 residues. Trimming left V 3 bases short and J 7 bases short, with 4 bases between. CDR3 sequence (DNA): TGTGCCAGCAGCCACGGGAATGAGCAGTTCTTC. This translates into CASSHGNEQFF.

This chain joins TRBV24-1 and TRBJ2-1; 9 bases are a match to TRBD2. J lost 4 bases, V lost 3 bases, and 9 bases had no gene match. The CDR3 covers 17 residues. In germline, CDR1 is KGHDR, CDR2 SFDVKD. Here the CDR3 reads CATSDPRAGGRYNEQFF. The CDR3 DNA reads as TGTGCCACCAGTGATCCGAGAGCGGGAGGCCGTTACAATGAGCAGTTCTTC.

This chain joins TRBV5-1 and TRBJ1-1; TRBD1 might be the D (5 bases). Germline CDR1 is SGHRS and CDR2 is YFSETQ. The germline V and J ends were trimmed by 3 bases and 0 bases, with 24 bases remaining between them. CDR3 length: 19 residues. The chain's CDR3 is CASSSRPNPGRRLNTEAFF. The CDR3 nucleotides read TGCGCCAGCAGCTCAAGACCGAATCCGGGACGGAGGCTGAACACTGAAGCTTTCTTT.

This chain uses TRBV5-1 with TRBJ2-3; 9 bases match TRBD1. The junction had 15 bases not matched to a gene; V was cut back by 4 bases and J by 3 bases. This CDR3 has 18 residues. The germline V gene has CDR1 SGHRS and CDR2 YFSETQ. The DNA of the CDR3 is TGCGCCAGCAGCCAGGGACAGGGTCGGGTAGGGGGAACAGATACGCAGTATTTT. Encoded protein: CASSQGQGRVGGTDTQYF.

The rearrangement joins TRBV18 to TRBJ1-1, with D possibly matching TRBD1 (5 bases). Germline-derived CDR1 and CDR2 are KGHSH and LQKENI. Trimming pared 3 bases from V and 1 base from J, leaving 18 bases between. The CDR3 is made up of 17 amino acids. Here the CDR3 DNA reads TGTGCCAGCTCACCCAGCCCCCCACAGGTTTGGAACACTGAAGCTTTCTTT. Protein sequence: CASSPSPPQVWNTEAFF.

CDR3 coding DNA: TGCAGTGCTGCACGCCAGGGGGAGCAGTACTTC. Its protein product is CSAARQGEQYF. J is TRBJ2-7 and V is TRBV20-1; D possibly corresponds to TRBD1 (6 bases). This CDR3 spans 11 amino acids. Germline V gives CDR1 DFQATT, CDR2 SNEGSKA (reference sequence). V lost 5 bases, J lost 7 bases, and 12 bases lay in between.

The chain combines TRBV6-1 with TRBJ2-3, with 11 bases lining up with TRBD2. V was clipped by 1 base and J by 6 bases; unmatched bases: 6. Germline CDR1 and CDR2: MNHNS and SASEGT. The CDR3 spans 16 residues. The CDR3 region is CASSEVSGRAGDTQYF. The DNA of the CDR3 is TGTGCCAGCAGTGAAGTTAGCGGGAGGGCGGGGGATACGCAGTATTTT.

The V call is TRBV12-2, the J call TRBJ2-7; the table's D call, TRBD1, has no DNA check behind it. TRBV12-2 is a pseudogene locus. The CDR3 sequence is 13 residues long. Here the CDR3 DNA reads TGTGCAAGTCGCTTACCCGCATGGCACGAGCAGTACTTC. Amino acids: CASRLPAWHEQYF.

This clone was counted once. The gene calls are TRBV5-6 and TRBJ2-3; D is uncertain. This CDR3 is built from 16 residues. The germline V gene has CDR1 SGHDT and CDR2 YYEEEE. V lost 5 bases and J 0 bases, leaving 16 bases between the germline ends. CDR3 coding DNA: TGTGCCAGCAGTTATGGACCGCCCCGGAGCACAGATACGCAGTATTTT. It translates to CASSYGPPRSTDTQYF.

The chain has TRBV11-3 and TRBJ2-2, with 8 bases lining up with TRBD2. From germline, CDR1 is SGHNT and CDR2 YENEEA. V gave up 1 base and J gave up 6 bases; unmatched junction bases: 10. CDR3 length equals 17 residues. The chain's CDR3 is CASSLVAGPSGSGELFF. Here the CDR3 DNA reads TGTGCCAGCAGCTTAGTAGCGGGGCCTAGCGGGTCCGGGGAGCTGTTTTTT.

The V and J genes are TRBV5-1 and TRBJ1-1, with D unclear. V was trimmed by 0 bases and J by 1 base, leaving 10 bases between them. The CDR3 loop spans 15 amino acids. The germline V gene encodes CDR1 SGHRS and CDR2 YFSETQ. The CDR3 is CASSLDGRPNTEAFF. The CDR3 DNA reads TGCGCCAGCAGCTTGGATGGCAGACCGAACACTGAAGCTTTCTTT.

The chain carries TRBV2 and TRBJ1-5, with a possible D match to TRBD1 (5 bases). This CDR3 is 14 amino acids long. V was trimmed by 3 bases and J by 4 bases, leaving 10 bases between them. Germline V lookup: CDR1 SNHLY, CDR2 FYNNEI. CDR3 coding DNA: TGTGCCAGCAGTGATCGGGGGGTTAATCAGCCCCAGCATTTT. Protein product: CASSDRGVNQPQHF.

The chain recombines TRBV9 with TRBJ2-1; tentative D call: TRBD2 (6 bases). Trimming pared 4 bases from V and 2 bases from J, leaving 10 bases between. Looked up from germline, CDR1 is SGDLS and CDR2 is YYNGEE. The CDR3 sequence is 14 residues long. The CDR3 loop reads CASSPPSAYNEQFF. CDR3 in DNA: TGTGCCAGCAGCCCCCCTAGCGCCTACAATGAGCAGTTCTTC.

The chain employs TRBV10-3 and TRBJ2-5; tentative D call: TRBD2 (6 bases). Trimming removed 0 bases at V and 2 bases at J, with 16 bases between. Germline V lookup: CDR1 ENHRY, CDR2 SYGVKD. The CDR3 spans 17 residues. CDR3 protein: CAISESFSGSGQETQYF. The CDR3 DNA reads as TGTGCCATCAGTGAGTCGTTTTCAGGCAGCGGGCAAGAGACCCAGTACTTC.